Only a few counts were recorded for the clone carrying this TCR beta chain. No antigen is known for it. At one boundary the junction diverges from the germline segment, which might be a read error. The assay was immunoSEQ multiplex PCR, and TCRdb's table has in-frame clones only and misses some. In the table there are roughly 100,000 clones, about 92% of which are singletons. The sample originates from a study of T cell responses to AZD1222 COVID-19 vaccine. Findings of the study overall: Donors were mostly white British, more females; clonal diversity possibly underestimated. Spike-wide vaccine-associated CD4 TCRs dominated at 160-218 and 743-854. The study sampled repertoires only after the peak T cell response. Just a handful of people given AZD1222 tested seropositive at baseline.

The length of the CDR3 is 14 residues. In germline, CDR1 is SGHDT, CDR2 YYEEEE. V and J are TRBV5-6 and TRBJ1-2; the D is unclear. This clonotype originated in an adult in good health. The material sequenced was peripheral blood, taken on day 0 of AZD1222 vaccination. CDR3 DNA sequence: TGTGCCAGCAGCTTGGGCGGGAACGCCTATGACTACACCTTC. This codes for CASSLGGNAYDYTF.